This paragraph covers one TCR beta chain sequence. Its target is unknown. This sample is part of a study of cytomegalovirus exposure and HLA in healthy donors. Study-wide results and limits: The classifier was said to identify cytomegalovirus status with high specificity and sensitivity. Serostatus for CMV was the only available immune exposure information. Judged likely to be a sequencing artifact was a cluster of highly shared sequence variants.

With 60 Vbeta and 13 Jbeta primers, the PCR was carried out. Only in-frame clones appear in the TCRdb table, and some are missing; sequencing was by immunoSEQ multiplex PCR. The sample yields 30,000 to 45,000 clones, approximately 80% seen once. The CDR3 loop spans 15 amino acids. Germline V gene lookup returns CDR1 SGHTA and CDR2 FQGNSA. V was shortened by 3 bases and J by 1 base, with 12 bases between the two germline ends. Healthy bone marrow donors made up the donor group. The origin of this receptor is a woman in her 40s in good health and CMV-seronegative. The rearrangement joins TRBV7-2 to TRBJ1-1; possibly TRBD1 for D (5 bases). Source material: PBMCs. The CDR3: CASSFLGGANTEAFF. The CDR3 nucleotides are TGTGCCAGCAGCTTCCTGGGAGGGGCGAACACTGAAGCTTTCTTT.